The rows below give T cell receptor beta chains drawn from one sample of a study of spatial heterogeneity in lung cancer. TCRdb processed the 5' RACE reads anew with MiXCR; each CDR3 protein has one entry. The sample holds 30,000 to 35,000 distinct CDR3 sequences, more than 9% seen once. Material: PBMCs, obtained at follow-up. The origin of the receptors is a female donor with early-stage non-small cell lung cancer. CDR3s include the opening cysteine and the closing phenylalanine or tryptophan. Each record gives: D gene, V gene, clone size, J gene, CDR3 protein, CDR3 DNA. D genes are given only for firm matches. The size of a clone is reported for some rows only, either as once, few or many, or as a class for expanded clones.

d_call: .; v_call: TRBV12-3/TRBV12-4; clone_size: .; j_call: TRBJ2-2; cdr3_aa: CASSSHPQDANTGELFF; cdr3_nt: TGTGCCAGCAGTTCTCATCCGCAGGACGCGAACACCGGGGAGCTGTTTTTT
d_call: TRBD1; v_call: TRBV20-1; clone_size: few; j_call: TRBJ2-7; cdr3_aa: CSARPPTRDRAYEQYF; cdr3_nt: TGCAGTGCTAGACCGCCGACCCGGGACAGGGCCTACGAGCAGTACTTC
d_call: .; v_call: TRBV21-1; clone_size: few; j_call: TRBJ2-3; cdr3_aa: CASSGLTGADTQYF; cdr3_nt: TGTGCCAGCAGCGGCTTGACAGGGGCAGATACGCAGTATTTT
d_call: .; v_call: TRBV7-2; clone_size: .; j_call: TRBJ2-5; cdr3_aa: CASSPGQQETQYF; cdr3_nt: TGTGCCAGCAGCCCGGGGCAGCAAGAGACCCAGTACTTC
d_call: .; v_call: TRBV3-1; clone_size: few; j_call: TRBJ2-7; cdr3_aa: CASSPGTDQAYEQYF; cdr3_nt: TGTGCCAGCAGCCCCGGGACGGATCAAGCCTACGAGCAGTACTTC
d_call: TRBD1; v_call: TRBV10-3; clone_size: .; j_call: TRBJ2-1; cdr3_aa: CATDLTGGGEQFF; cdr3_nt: TGTGCCACAGATCTCACAGGGGGCGGTGAGCAGTTCTTC
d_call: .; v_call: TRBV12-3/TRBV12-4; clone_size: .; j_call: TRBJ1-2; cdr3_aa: CASSLRVAYGYTF; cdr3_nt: TGTGCCAGCAGCCTCAGGGTCGCCTATGGCTACACCTTC
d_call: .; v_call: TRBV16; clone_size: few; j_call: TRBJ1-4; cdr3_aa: CASSQLLGTNEKLFF; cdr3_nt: TGTGCCAGCAGCCAATTACTTGGGACTAATGAAAAACTGTTTTTT
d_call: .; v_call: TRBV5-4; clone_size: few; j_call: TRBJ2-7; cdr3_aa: CASSHGTLNEQYF; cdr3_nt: TGTGCCAGCAGCCACGGGACCTTGAACGAGCAGTACTTC
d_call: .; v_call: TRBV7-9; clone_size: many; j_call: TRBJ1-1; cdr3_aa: CASSLLYGTEAFF; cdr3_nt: TGTGCCAGCAGCTTACTTTACGGCACTGAAGCTTTCTTT
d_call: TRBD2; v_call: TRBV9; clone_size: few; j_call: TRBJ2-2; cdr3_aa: CASRAALGSGGPNTGELFF; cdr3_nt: TGTGCCAGCAGGGCGGCCCTTGGGAGCGGGGGCCCGAACACCGGGGAGCTGTTTTTT
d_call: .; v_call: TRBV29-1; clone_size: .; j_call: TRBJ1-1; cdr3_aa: CSVVDGGRNTEAFF; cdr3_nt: TGCAGCGTTGTTGACGGGGGGCGGAACACTGAAGCTTTCTTT
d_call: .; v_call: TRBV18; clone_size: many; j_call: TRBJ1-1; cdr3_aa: CASSPVPVFEAFF; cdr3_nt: TGTGCCAGCTCACCAGTACCAGTCTTTGAAGCTTTCTTT
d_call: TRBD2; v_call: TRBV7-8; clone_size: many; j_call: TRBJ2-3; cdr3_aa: CASTNPSGLAVSTDTQYF; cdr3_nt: TGTGCCAGCACCAACCCCTCCGGACTAGCGGTTAGCACAGATACGCAGTATTTT
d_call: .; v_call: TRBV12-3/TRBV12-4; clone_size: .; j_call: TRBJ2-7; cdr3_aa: CASSWAPRGSNEQYF; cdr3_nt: TGTGCCAGCAGTTGGGCCCCCAGGGGAAGCAACGAGCAGTACTTC
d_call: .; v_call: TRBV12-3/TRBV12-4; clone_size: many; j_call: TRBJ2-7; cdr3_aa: CASSSGRQSSYEQYF; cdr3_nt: TGTGCCAGCAGTTCTGGACGGCAGAGCTCCTACGAGCAGTACTTC
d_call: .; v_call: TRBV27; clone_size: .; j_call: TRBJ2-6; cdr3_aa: CASSLQGGTGANVLTF; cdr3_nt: TGTGCCAGCAGTTTACAAGGAGGTACTGGGGCCAACGTCCTGACTTTC
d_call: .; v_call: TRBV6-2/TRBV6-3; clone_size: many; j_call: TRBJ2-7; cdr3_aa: CASSYGRTGTYEQYF; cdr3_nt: TGTGCCAGCAGTTACGGGCGGACTGGGACCTACGAGCAGTACTTC
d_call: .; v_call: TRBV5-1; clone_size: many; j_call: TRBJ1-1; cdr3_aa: CASSLVQAGATEAFF; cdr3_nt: TGCGCCAGCAGCTTGGTACAGGCCGGCGCCACTGAAGCTTTCTTT
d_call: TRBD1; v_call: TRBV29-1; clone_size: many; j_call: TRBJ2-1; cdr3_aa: CSVGQGPYNEQFF; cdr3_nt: TGCAGCGTTGGACAGGGGCCCTACAATGAGCAGTTCTTC
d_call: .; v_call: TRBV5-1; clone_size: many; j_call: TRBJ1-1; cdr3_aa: CASSQTGIPFTEAFF; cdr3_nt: TGCGCCAGCAGCCAAACGGGGATTCCCTTCACTGAAGCTTTCTTT
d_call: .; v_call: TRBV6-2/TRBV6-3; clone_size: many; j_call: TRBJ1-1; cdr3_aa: CASSRVTNTEAFF; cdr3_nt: TGTGCCAGCAGCCGTGTCACGAACACTGAAGCTTTCTTT
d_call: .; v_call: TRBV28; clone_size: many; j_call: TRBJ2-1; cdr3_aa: CASSLAGPNNEQFF; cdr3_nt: TGTGCCAGCAGTTTGGCAGGTCCTAACAATGAGCAGTTCTTC
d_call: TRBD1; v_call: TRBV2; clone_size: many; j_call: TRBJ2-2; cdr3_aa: CASSEGDRVGTGELFF; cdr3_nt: TGTGCCAGCAGTGAAGGAGACAGGGTAGGGACCGGGGAGCTGTTTTTT
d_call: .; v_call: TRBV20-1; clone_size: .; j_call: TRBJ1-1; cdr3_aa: CSAAFGPEAFF; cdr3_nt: TGCAGTGCTGCGTTCGGCCCTGAAGCTTTCTTT
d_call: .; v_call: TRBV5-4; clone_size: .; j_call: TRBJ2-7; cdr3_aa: CASSPGRASYEQYF; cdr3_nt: TGTGCCAGCAGCCCCGGCAGGGCTTCCTACGAGCAGTACTTC
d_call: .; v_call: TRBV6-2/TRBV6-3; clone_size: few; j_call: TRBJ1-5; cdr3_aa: CASSYAPQPQHF; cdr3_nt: TGTGCCAGCAGTTACGCCCCTCAGCCCCAGCATTTT
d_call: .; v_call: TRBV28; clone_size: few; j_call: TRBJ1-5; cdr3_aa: CASSSPGGVVGQPQHF; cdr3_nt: TGTGCCAGCAGTTCCCCCGGCGGGGTGGTGGGACAGCCCCAGCATTTT
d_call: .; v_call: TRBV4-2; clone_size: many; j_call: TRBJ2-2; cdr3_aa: CASSTHREEGELFF; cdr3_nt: TGTGCCAGCAGCACGCACAGGGAAGAGGGGGAGCTGTTTTTT
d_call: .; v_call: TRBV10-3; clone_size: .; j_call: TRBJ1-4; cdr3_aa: CAISEGQNEKLFF; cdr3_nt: TGTGCCATCAGCGAAGGACAGAATGAAAAACTGTTTTTT
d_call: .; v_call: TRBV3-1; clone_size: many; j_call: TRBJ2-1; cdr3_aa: CASKRAGTLNEQFF; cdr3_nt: TGTGCCAGCAAACGGGCGGGGACGCTCAATGAGCAGTTCTTC
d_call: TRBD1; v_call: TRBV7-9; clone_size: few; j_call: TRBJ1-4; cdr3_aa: CASSLGRTGSNEKLFF; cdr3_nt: TGTGCCAGCAGCTTAGGCCGGACAGGCTCTAATGAAAAACTGTTTTTT
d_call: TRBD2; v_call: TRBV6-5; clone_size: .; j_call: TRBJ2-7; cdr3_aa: CASSLSSGGAGYEQYF; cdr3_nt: TGTGCCAGCAGTCTCTCTAGCGGGGGGGCCGGGTACGAGCAGTACTTC
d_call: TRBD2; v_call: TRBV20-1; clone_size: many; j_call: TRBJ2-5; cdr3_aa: CSARPQRGTETQYF; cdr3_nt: TGCAGTGCTAGGCCCCAGCGGGGGACGGAGACCCAGTACTTC
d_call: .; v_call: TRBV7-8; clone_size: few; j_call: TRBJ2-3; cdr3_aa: CASNPSSTDTQYF; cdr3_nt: TGTGCCAGCAACCCCAGTAGCACAGATACGCAGTATTTT
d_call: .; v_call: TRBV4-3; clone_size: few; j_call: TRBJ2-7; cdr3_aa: CASSHLTSPYEQYF; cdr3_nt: TGCGCCAGCAGCCACCTGACAAGCCCGTACGAGCAGTACTTC
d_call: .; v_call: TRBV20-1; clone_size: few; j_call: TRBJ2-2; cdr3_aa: CSARGWDLNTGELFF; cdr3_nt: TGCAGTGCTAGAGGCTGGGACCTGAACACCGGGGAGCTGTTTTTT
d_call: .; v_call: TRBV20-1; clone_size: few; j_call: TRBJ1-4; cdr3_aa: CSARDQVAGSAEKLFF; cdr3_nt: TGCAGTGCTAGAGATCAGGTCGCAGGGAGTGCTGAAAAACTGTTTTTT
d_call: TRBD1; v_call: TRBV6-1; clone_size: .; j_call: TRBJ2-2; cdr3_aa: CASSPGTGEHGELFF; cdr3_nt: TGTGCCAGCAGCCCCGGGACAGGGGAACACGGGGAGCTGTTTTTT
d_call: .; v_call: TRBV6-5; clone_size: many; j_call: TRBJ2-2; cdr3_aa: CASMVRDNTGELFF; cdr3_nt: TGTGCCAGCATGGTCCGGGACAACACCGGGGAGCTGTTTTTT
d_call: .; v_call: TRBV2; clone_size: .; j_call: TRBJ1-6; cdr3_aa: CASSEYSNSGSPLHF; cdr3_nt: TGTGCCAGCAGTGAATACTCGAATTCGGGGTCACCCCTCCACTTT
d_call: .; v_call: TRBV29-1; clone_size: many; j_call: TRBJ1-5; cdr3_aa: CSVRDNYNQPQHF; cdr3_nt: TGCAGCGTCCGGGACAACTACAATCAGCCCCAGCATTTT
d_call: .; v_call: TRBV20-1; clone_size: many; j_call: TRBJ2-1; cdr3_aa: CSASPPGHSYNEQFF; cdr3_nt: TGCAGTGCTAGCCCTCCGGGACACTCCTACAATGAGCAGTTCTTC
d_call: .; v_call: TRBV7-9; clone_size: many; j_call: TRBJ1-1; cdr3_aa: CASSLARTHTEAFF; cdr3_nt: TGTGCCAGCAGCTTAGCCCGGACCCACACTGAAGCTTTCTTT
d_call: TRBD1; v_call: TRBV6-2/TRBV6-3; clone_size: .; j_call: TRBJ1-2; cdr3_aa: CASSYSRDRGTDFYGYTF; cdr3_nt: TGTGCCAGCAGTTACTCCCGGGACAGGGGCACCGACTTCTATGGCTACACCTTC
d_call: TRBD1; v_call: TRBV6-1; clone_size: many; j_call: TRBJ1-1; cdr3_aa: CASSQGGTEAFF; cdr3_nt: TGTGCCAGCAGTCAGGGGGGGACTGAAGCTTTCTTT
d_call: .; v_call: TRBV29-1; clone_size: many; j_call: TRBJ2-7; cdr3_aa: CSVETGAYEQYF; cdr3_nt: TGCAGCGTTGAGACAGGAGCCTACGAGCAGTACTTC
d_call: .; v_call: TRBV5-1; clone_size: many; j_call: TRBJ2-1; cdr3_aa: CASIPDSYNEQFF; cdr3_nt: TGCGCCAGCATACCGGACTCCTACAATGAGCAGTTCTTC
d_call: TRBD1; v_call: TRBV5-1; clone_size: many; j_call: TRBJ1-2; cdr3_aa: CASSVGQGETYDYGYTF; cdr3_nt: TGCGCCAGCAGCGTGGGACAGGGGGAGACATATGACTATGGCTACACCTTC
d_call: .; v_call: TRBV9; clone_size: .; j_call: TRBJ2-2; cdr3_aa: CASSVWGKASASGELFF; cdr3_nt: TGTGCCAGCAGCGTATGGGGGAAGGCATCAGCTTCCGGGGAGCTGTTTTTT
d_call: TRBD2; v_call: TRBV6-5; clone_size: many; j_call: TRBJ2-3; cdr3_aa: CASSSGTSGDTQYF; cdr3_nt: TGTGCCAGCAGCTCCGGGACTAGCGGAGATACGCAGTATTTT